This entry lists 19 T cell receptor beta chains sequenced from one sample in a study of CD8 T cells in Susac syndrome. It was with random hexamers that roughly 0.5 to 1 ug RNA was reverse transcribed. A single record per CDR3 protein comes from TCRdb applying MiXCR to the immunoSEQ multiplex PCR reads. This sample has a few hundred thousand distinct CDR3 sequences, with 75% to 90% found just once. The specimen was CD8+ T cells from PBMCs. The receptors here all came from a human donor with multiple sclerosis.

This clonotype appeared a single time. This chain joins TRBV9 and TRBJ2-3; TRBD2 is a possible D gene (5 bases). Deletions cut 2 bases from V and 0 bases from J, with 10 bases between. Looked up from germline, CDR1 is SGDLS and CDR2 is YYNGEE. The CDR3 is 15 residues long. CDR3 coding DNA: TGTGCCAGCAGCGTTCGGAGGCAGAGCACAGATACGCAGTATTTT. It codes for CASSVRRQSTDTQYF.

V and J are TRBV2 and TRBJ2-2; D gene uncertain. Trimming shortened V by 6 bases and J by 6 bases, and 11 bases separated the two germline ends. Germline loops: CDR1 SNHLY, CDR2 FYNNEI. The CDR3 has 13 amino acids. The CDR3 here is CASSPLRPGELFF. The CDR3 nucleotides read TGTGCCAGCAGCCCCCTACGCCCCGGGGAGCTGTTTTTT.

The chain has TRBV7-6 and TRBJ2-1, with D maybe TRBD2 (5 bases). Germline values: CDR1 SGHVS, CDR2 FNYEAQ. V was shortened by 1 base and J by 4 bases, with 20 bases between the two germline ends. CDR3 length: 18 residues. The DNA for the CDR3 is TGTGCCAGCAGCTTAGAATCTGGGTGGGAGCTCGGGTACAATGAGCAGTTCTTC. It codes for CASSLESGWELGYNEQFF.

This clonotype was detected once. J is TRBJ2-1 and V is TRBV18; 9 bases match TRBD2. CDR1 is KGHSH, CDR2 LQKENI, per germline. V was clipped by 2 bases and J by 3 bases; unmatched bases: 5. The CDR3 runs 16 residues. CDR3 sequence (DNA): TGTGCCAGCTCACCATCCCAGCGGGAGGACTACAATGAGCAGTTCTTC. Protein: CASSPSQREDYNEQFF. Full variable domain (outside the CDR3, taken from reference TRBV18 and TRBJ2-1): NAGVMQNPRHLVRRRGQEARLRCSPMKGHSHVYWYRQLPEEGLKFMVYLQKENIIDESGMPKERFSAEFPKEGPSILRIQQVVRGDSAAYFCASSPSQREDYNEQFFGPGTRLTVL.

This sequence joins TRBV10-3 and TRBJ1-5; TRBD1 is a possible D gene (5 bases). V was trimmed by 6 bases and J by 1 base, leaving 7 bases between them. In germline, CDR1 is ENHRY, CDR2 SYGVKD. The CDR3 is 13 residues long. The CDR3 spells CAIRDKSNQPQHF. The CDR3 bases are TGTGCCATCAGGGACAAGAGCAATCAGCCCCAGCATTTT.

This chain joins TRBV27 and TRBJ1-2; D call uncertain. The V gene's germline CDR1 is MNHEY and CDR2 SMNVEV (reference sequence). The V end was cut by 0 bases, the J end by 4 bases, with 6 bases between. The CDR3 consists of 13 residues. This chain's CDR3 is CASSLSYGYGYTF. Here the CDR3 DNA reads TGTGCCAGCAGTTTATCTTACGGCTATGGCTACACCTTC.

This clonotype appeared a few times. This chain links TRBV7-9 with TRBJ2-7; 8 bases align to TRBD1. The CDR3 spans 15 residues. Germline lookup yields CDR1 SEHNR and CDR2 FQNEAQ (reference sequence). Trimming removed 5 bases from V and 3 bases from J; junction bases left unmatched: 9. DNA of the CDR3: TGTGCCAGCAGCGCCCTGACAGGGGATGTCTACGAGCAGTACTTC. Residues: CASSALTGDVYEQYF.

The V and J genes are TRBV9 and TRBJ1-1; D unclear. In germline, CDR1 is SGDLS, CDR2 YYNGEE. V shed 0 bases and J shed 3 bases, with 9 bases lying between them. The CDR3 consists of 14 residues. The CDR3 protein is CASSVAGGYTEAFF. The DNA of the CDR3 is TGTGCCAGCAGCGTAGCGGGTGGGTACACTGAAGCTTTCTTT.

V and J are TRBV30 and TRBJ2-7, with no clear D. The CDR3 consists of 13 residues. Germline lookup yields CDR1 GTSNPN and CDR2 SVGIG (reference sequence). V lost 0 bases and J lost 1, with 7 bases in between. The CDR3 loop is CAWSVEVSYEQYF. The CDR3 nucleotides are TGTGCCTGGAGTGTAGAAGTTTCCTACGAGCAGTACTTC.

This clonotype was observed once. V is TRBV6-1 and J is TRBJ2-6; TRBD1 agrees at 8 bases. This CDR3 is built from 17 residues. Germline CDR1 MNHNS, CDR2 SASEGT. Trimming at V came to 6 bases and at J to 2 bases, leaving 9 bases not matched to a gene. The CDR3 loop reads CASRPAQGAAGANVLTF. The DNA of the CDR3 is TGTGCCAGCAGGCCTGCGCAGGGGGCTGCTGGGGCCAACGTCCTGACTTTC.

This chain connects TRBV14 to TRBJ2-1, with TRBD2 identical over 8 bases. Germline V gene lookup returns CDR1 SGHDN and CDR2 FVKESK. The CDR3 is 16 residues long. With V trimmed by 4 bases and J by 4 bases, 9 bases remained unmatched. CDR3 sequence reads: CASSRLGLEHYNEQFF. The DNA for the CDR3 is TGTGCCAGCAGCCGCCTGGGACTAGAACATTACAATGAGCAGTTCTTC. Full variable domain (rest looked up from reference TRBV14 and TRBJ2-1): EAGVTQFPSHSVIEKGQTVTLRCDPISGHDNLYWYRRVMGKEIKFLLHFVKESKQDESGMPNNRFLAERTGGTYSTLKVQPAELEDSGVYFCASSRLGLEHYNEQFFGPGTRLTVL.

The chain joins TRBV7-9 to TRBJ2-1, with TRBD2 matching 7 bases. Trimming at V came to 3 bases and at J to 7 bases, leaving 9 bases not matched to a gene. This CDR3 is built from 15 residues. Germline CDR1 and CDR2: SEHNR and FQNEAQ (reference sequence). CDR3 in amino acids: CASSFGRGYLNEQFF. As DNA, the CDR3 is TGTGCCAGCAGCTTCGGGCGGGGGTATTTGAATGAGCAGTTCTTC.

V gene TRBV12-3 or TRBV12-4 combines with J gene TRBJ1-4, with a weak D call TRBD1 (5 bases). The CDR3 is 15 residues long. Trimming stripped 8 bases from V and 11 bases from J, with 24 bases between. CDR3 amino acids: CASATPTAALEKLFF. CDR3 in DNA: TGTGCCAGCGCCACCCCGACAGCAGCTCTCGAGAAACTGTTTTTT.

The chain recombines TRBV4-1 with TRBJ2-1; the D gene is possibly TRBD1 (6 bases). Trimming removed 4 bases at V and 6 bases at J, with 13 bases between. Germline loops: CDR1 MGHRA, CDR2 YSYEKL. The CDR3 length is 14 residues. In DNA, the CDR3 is TGCGCCAGCAGCCTCTATACAGGGACCAATGAGCAGTTCTTC. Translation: CASSLYTGTNEQFF.

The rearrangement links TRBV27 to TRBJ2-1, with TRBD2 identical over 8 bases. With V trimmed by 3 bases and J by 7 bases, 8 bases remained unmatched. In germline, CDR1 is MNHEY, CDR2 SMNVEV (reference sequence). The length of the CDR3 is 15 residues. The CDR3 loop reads CASSFIGGARNEQFF. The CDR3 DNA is TGTGCCAGCAGTTTTATCGGGGGGGCCAGGAATGAGCAGTTCTTC.

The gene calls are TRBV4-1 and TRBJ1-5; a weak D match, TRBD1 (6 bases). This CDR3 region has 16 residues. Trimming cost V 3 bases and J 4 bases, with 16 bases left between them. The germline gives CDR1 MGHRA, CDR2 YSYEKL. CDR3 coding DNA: TGCGCCAGCAGCCAGGGGGAGGGGGGCCCGAATCAGCCCCAGCATTTT. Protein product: CASSQGEGGPNQPQHF.

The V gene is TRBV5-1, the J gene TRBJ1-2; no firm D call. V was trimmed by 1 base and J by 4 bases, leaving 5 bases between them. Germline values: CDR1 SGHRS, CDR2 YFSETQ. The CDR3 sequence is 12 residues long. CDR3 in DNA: TGCGCCAGCAGCTTGTCCAGCTATGGCTACACCTTC. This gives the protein CASSLSSYGYTF.

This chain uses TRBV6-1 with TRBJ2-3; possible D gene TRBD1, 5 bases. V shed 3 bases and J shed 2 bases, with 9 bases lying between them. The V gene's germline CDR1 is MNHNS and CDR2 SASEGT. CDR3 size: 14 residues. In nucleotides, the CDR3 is TGTGCCAGCAGTGACCAGGGCCCCACAGATACGCAGTATTTT. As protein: CASSDQGPTDTQYF.

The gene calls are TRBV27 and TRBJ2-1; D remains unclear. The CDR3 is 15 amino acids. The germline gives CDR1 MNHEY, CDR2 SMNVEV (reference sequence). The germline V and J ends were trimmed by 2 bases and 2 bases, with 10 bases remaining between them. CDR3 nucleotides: TGTGCCAGCAGTTTACCCCAGGTCCCCTACAATGAGCAGTTCTTC. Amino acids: CASSLPQVPYNEQFF.